This T cell receptor (beta chain) was observed in a study of blood T cell repertoires in COVID-19. At the level of the study: From T cells, B-cell-depleted T cells, or PBMCs came the material, which was cDNA or gDNA.

In germline, CDR1 is SGHNT, CDR2 YYREEE (reference sequence). This CDR3 is built from 15 residues. V was clipped by 4 bases and J by 0 bases, with 11 bases between them. Data came from immunoSEQ multiplex PCR; TCRdb stores just in-frame clones and leaves some out. The sample shows 80,000 to 100,000 clones, around 87% of them seen only once. The receptor was derived from a human donor in a cohort sampled during active COVID-19. The material sequenced was peripheral blood. The chain carries TRBV5-4 and TRBJ1-5; the D gene is possibly TRBD1 (5 bases). The CDR3 is CASSSGGNSNQPQHF. The CDR3 DNA reads TGTGCCAGCAGCAGCGGGGGGAATAGCAATCAGCCCCAGCATTTT.